A selection of T cell receptor beta chains follows, all from one sample in a study of blood T cell repertoires in COVID-19. The data were produced by immunoSEQ multiplex PCR, yet TCRdb's version contains in-frame clones alone and is incomplete. Of 97,000 or so clones in the sample, around four fifths are singletons; the top ten hold roughly 4%. Source material: peripheral blood. The receptor source for this set is a human donor in a cohort sampled during active COVID-19. CDR3s include the opening cysteine and the closing phenylalanine or tryptophan. The D gene is left open where the match is weak. Some rows have no size entry. The others give once, few or many, or a class for an expanded clone.

>NA|TRBD1|TRBJ1-6|TRBV6-6
TGTGCCAGCAGTCACCCCCCTGACAGGGACTTTTCACCCCTCCACTTT
CASSHPPDRDFSPLHF
>NA|TRBD1|TRBJ1-1|TRBV7-9
TGTGCCAGCAGCCCAGGACAGGGGGAAACTGAAGCTTTCTTT
CASSPGQGETEAFF
>NA|TRBD1|TRBJ1-2|TRBV5-4
TGTGCCAGCAGAAACCGGGACAGGGGGGAGTATGGCTACACCTTC
CASRNRDRGEYGYTF
>NA|TRBD1|TRBJ1-1|TRBV19
TGTGCCAGTAGTACCCGGGACAGGGGAGGGACTGAAGCTTTCTTT
CASSTRDRGGTEAFF
>NA|TRBD1|TRBJ1-3|TRBV4-3
TGCGCCAGCAGCTCTCGGACAGGCGTTGACACCATATATTTT
CASSSRTGVDTIYF
>NA|TRBD2|TRBJ2-3|TRBV7-2
TGTGCCAGCAGAGGGGCGGGGGTGGCAGATACGCAGTATTTT
CASRGAGVADTQYF
>NA|NA|TRBJ1-4|TRBV5-1
TGCGCCAGCAGCTTGGGGGGCCGGGAAAAACTGTTTTTT
CASSLGGREKLFF
>NA|TRBD1|TRBJ1-1|TRBV5-4
TGTGCCAGCAGACCAGGGGGTAGCACGGGGAACACTGAAGCTTTCTTT
CASRPGGSTGNTEAFF
>NA|NA|TRBJ1-4|TRBV5-1
TGCGCCAGCAGCCCAGGGGATGCAACTAATGAAAAACTGTTTTTT
CASSPGDATNEKLFF
>NA|TRBD1|TRBJ2-5|TRBV27
TGTGCCAGCAGTTCGGACAGGGACGCCGTACGGACCCAGTACTTC
CASSSDRDAVRTQYF
>NA|NA|TRBJ1-3|TRBV10-3
TGTGCCATCAGTGAGACTAACAGGGTTGGTGGAAACACCATATATTTT
CAISETNRVGGNTIYF
>NA|TRBD1|TRBJ1-5|TRBV28
TGTGCCAGCAGTTTAAGACAGGACAGGGTGGATTGGCAGCCCCAGCATTTT
CASSLRQDRVDWQPQHF
>once|TRBD2|TRBJ2-5|TRBV7-2
TGTGCCAGCAGCTTAACCCCGCGACTAGCACAACAGTACTTC
CASSLTPRLAQQYF
>once|TRBD2|TRBJ2-1|TRBV6-1
TGTGCCAGCAGTGACGGGACTAGCTTTAAGCAGTTCTTC
CASSDGTSFKQFF
>NA|NA|TRBJ2-2|TRBV6-5
TGTGCCAGCTATAAGGGGGGGGAGCTGTTTTTT
CASYKGGELFF
>NA|TRBD2|TRBJ2-1|TRBV7-3
TGTGCCAGCAGCCCGGGACTAGCGGGGGCCTCCGAGCAGTTCTTC
CASSPGLAGASEQFF
>NA|TRBD1|TRBJ2-4|TRBV7-8
TGTGCCAGCAGCCTAAGACAGGGGGCGAGCATTCAGTACTTC
CASSLRQGASIQYF
>NA|TRBD1|TRBJ2-1|TRBV27
TGTGCCAGCAGTCCCGGGACAGGGGGCTTTAATGAGCAGTTCTTC
CASSPGTGGFNEQFF
>NA|NA|TRBJ1-2|TRBV7-2
TGTGCCAGCAGCTTACCCCAGGACTTCCTCTATGGCTACACCTTC
CASSLPQDFLYGYTF
>NA|NA|TRBJ2-6|TRBV4-2
TGTGCCAGCAGCCAAGAAATTAACTCTGGGGCCAACGTCCTGACTTTC
CASSQEINSGANVLTF
>NA|NA|TRBJ1-5|TRBV9
TGTGCCAGCAGCGTAGGGCCGGGAGAGAATCAGCCCCAGCATTTT
CASSVGPGENQPQHF
>NA|NA|TRBJ1-2|TRBV5-6
TGTGCCAGCAGCTGGGGGGGAGCCTATGGCTACACCTTC
CASSWGGAYGYTF
>NA|NA|TRBJ2-2|TRBV2
TGTGCCAGCTTCTTAATTCGGGGGAGCAACGGGGAGCTGTTTTTT
CASFLIRGSNGELFF